This T cell receptor beta chain was observed in a study of chemoradiotherapy in HPV16-positive cancers (dated by TCRdb to the early 2020s). At the level of the whole study: Candidate HPV-specific T-cell clones and common TCR motifs were defined by functional T-cell assays performed on cells from two HPV16-positive patients. The study set out to ask whether T-cell immunity against the HPV oncoproteins E6 and E7 changes over the course of chemoradiotherapy and whether that immunity affects survival. TCR repertoires from 86 patients with HPV-related cancers were then used to track the candidate HPV-specific TCRs and motifs.

On the study overall, not on this receptor specifically: The survival association was reported for HPV16-positive patients, and the functional definition of HPV-specific T cells was derived from only a couple of HPV16-positive patients. Expansion of candidate HPV-specific clones and E7-related TCR motifs was observed in the tumor microenvironment during treatment, whereas no such expansion was observed for non-HPV-specific T cells. Among HPV16-positive patients, expansion of HPV-responsive T cells during chemoradiotherapy was associated with better recurrence-free survival.

Library preparation employed the immunoSEQ multiplex PCR assay. TCRdb holds this immuneACCESS table with in-frame rearrangements only. Some clones are missing; in checked studies, unresolved V genes explain under half, and the rest has no known cause. Across this sample there are 8,000 or so clones, with around 83% seen only once. Around 3% of the sample goes to the ten largest clones. This clone appeared once. Its antigen remains undetermined. No much larger clone is present one base from it, and per-base qualities are unavailable. Repertoires were sampled repeatedly over the course of chemoradiotherapy so that clonal expansion in the tumor microenvironment could be followed. The CDR3 runs 16 amino acids, cysteine and phenylalanine included. Only the CDR3 DNA stays, 48 bases, in frame from base 1. CDR1 and CDR2 (KGHSH, LQKENI) derive from the germline V gene. The germline V and J ends show losses of 3 bases and 3 bases respectively, and no gene match explains 7 bases of the junction.

Specimen: blood, collected from a patient who underwent chemoradiotherapy. The rearrangement combines TRBV18 with TRBJ1-1, and TRBD1 aligns with 10 junction nucleotides. This receptor was obtained from a human donor with HPV-associated anogenital cancer. The bases read TGTGCCAGCTCACCCATAAGGACAGGGGGGGACACTGAAGCTTTCTTT. The translation is CASSPIRTGGDTEAFF. The entire variable domain, with the stretches around the CDR3 drawn from the reference TRBV18 and TRBJ1-1 proteins, is NAGVMQNPRHLVRRRGQEARLRCSPMKGHSHVYWYRQLPEEGLKFMVYLQKENIIDESGMPKERFSAEFPKEGPSILRIQQVVRGDSAAYFCASSPIRTGGDTEAFFGQGTRLTVV.